Listed here are 16 T cell receptor beta chains from one sample, sequenced in a study of blood T cells in healthy people across ages. Primers used in a second PCR of about 6 to 11 cycles were a sample-barcoded 5' primer and a J-beta primer mix. MiXCR, run by TCRdb on the 5' RACE reads, gives a single entry per CDR3 protein. The table lists fewer than 900,000 distinct CDR3 sequences, roughly two fifths of them singletons. The sequenced sample was blood. These receptor sequences come from a woman aged 60-70 years in good health.

On this clonotype itself: One end of the junction is discordant with germline, which a read error may explain. The J gene is TRBJ2-7, the V gene TRBV5-1, with 9 bases lining up with TRBD1. The J call may not be correct, given that the DNA end is closer to TRBJ2-5. Germline CDR1 and CDR2: SGHRS and YFSETQ. This CDR3 is 17 amino acids long. CDR3 nucleotide sequence: TGCGCCAACAGCCTGCGCCCTAGACAGGGGGATAGAGAGACCCAGTACTTC. It yields the protein CANSLRPRQGDRETQYF.

The chain couples TRBV12-3 or TRBV12-4 to TRBJ2-7; 9 positions match TRBD1. The tail of the sequence fits TRBJ2-5 better, so the J call may be wrong. This CDR3 has 14 amino acids. The CDR3 region has the DNA TGTGCCAGCAGCACTACAGGGGGCGTAGAGACCCAGTACTTC. It yields the protein CASSTTGGVETQYF.

V is TRBV5-4 and J is TRBJ2-7; 8 bases match TRBD2. This CDR3 is built from 13 residues. Germline V gene data show CDR1 as SGHNT and CDR2 as YYREEE (reference sequence). With 7 bases clipped from V and 2 bases from J, the junction kept 5 bases outside the gene matches. The CDR3 region is CASERESPYEQYF. The DNA of the CDR3 is TGTGCCAGCGAGCGGGAGAGTCCCTACGAGCAGTACTTC. Combining the CDR3 with reference TRBV5-4 and TRBJ2-7 gives the whole variable domain ETGVTQSPTHLIKTRGQQVTLRCSSQSGHNTVSWYQQALGQGPQFIFQYYREEENGRGNFPPRFSGLQFPNYSSELNVNALELDDSALYLCASERESPYEQYFGPGTRLTVT.

V is TRBV6-5 and J is TRBJ1-2; 12 nucleotides align to TRBD1. The J segment lost 4 bases and the V segment lost 5 bases, leaving 8 bases of the junction unmatched. Looked up from germline, CDR1 is MNHEY and CDR2 is SVGAGI. The CDR3 contains 16 residues. The CDR3 spells CASSPGTGGTLYGYTF. The DNA of the CDR3 is TGTGCCAGCAGTCCCGGGACAGGGGGCACCCTCTATGGCTACACCTTC.

The chain recombines TRBV9 with TRBJ2-3; possibly TRBD2 for D (7 bases). Germline CDR1 reads SGDLS; CDR2 reads YYNGEE. With 0 bases removed from V and 2 bases from J, the gap between germline ends came to 19 bases. The length of the CDR3 is 18 residues. CDR3 sequence reads: CASSVGGGASLNTDTQYF. For the CDR3, the DNA is TGTGCCAGCAGCGTAGGGGGGGGGGCCTCTCTTAACACAGATACGCAGTATTTT.

This clonotype occurred a few times. V usage is TRBV7-6 and J usage is TRBJ2-1; 7 bases agree with TRBD2. Germline V CDR1 and CDR2: SGHVS, FNYEAQ. V lost 5 bases, J lost 5 bases, and 12 bases stayed unmatched. This CDR3 has 16 amino acids. CDR3 loop: CASSQRSSGSNNEQFF. CDR3 coding DNA: TGTGCCAGCAGCCAAAGGAGTAGCGGGTCTAACAATGAGCAGTTCTTC.

This clonotype was observed a handful of times. This sequence joins TRBV4-3 and TRBJ2-7, with 7 bases fitting TRBD2. J was trimmed by 3 bases and V by 0 bases; bases with no gene match: 5. CDR1 is LGHNA, CDR2 YSLEER, per germline. The CDR3 loop spans 15 amino acids. The CDR3 nucleotides read TGCGCCAGCAGCCAAGACTTAGCGGGCCTCTACGAGCAGTACTTC. This codes for CASSQDLAGLYEQYF.

This clonotype was counted many times. This chain joins TRBV4-1 and TRBJ2-6; 8 bases are a match to TRBD1. The ends lost 0 bases at V and 4 bases at J; junction bases unmatched: 14. CDR1 MGHRA and CDR2 YSYEKL come from the germline V gene. The CDR3 runs 20 residues. The CDR3 loop reads CASSQDWGTGSRPGANVLTF. CDR3 sequence (DNA): TGCGCCAGCAGCCAAGATTGGGGGACAGGTTCTAGGCCCGGGGCCAACGTCCTGACTTTC.

The rearrangement uses TRBV10-3 and TRBJ1-1; D gene uncertain. From germline, CDR1 is ENHRY and CDR2 SYGVKD. This CDR3 has 13 amino acids. V gave up 9 bases and J gave up 6 bases, with 17 bases separating them. The CDR3 DNA reads as TGTGCCATTAGGGATCTGGGTTCGGCTGAAGCTTTCTTT. Translating gives CAIRDLGSAEAFF.

The CDR3 DNA follows: TGTGCCAGCAGCTCTGACGGGCCTAACTATGGCTACACCTTC. This gives the protein CASSSDGPNYGYTF. This sequence joins TRBV7-3 and TRBJ1-2, with D uncertain. The germline V and J ends were trimmed by 4 bases and 0 bases, with 9 bases remaining between them. There are 14 residues in the CDR3. Germline V gene sequence: CDR1 SGHTA, CDR2 FQGTGA.

The chain carries TRBV10-2 and TRBJ1-1; D is possibly TRBD1 (6 bases). CDR3 length: 15 amino acids. The V gene lost 7 bases and the J gene lost 1 base, with 16 bases spanning the gap. Germline V gene lookup returns CDR1 WSHSY and CDR2 SAAADI. The chain's CDR3 is CASTRQGRGNTEAFF. The CDR3 nucleotides are TGCGCCAGCACCCGGCAGGGGCGCGGGAACACTGAAGCTTTCTTT.

This clonotype was recorded many times. The chain links TRBV7-9 to TRBJ1-5; 9 bases map to TRBD1. With V trimmed by 5 bases and J by 9 bases, 14 bases remained unmatched. CDR1 and CDR2 (germline): SEHNR, FQNEAQ (reference sequence). This CDR3 has 16 amino acids. The CDR3 is CASSQQMGQGEGPQHF. The CDR3 DNA follows: TGTGCCAGCAGCCAACAAATGGGACAGGGCGAGGGGCCCCAGCATTTT.

This clonotype was found a few times. The J gene is TRBJ2-5, the V gene TRBV30, with 14 bases lining up with TRBD2. Losses at the gene ends were 8 bases for V and 6 bases for J; bases not matched to a gene: 5. This CDR3 has 13 residues. In germline, CDR1 is GTSNPN, CDR2 SVGIG (reference sequence). DNA for the CDR3: TGTGCCAAGACTAGCGGGGGGGCAAAGACCCAGTACTTC. Its translation is CAKTSGGAKTQYF.

The rearrangement links TRBV7-9 to TRBJ1-1; D is unresolved. The ends were cut back, 1 base at V and 3 bases at J, with 9 bases in the middle. Germline loops: CDR1 SEHNR, CDR2 FQNEAQ (reference sequence). The CDR3 has 14 amino acids. In DNA form, the CDR3 reads TGTGCCAGCAGCTTAGATATTCAGGACACTGAAGCTTTCTTT. This sequence encodes CASSLDIQDTEAFF.

The sample holds many counts of this clonotype. V gene TRBV10-3 combines with J gene TRBJ1-2, with 9 bases aligning to TRBD1. The germline V gene encodes CDR1 ENHRY and CDR2 SYGVKD. The CDR3 is 13 amino acids. The trim removed 11 bases at V and 2 bases at J, leaving 6 bases unmatched. CDR3 DNA sequence: TGTGCCGCCACGACAGGGGGAAACTATGGCTACACCTTC. Residues: CAATTGGNYGYTF.

A word on this clonotype: This may be a read error, as it is one base from a much larger clone. The chain is built from TRBV24-1 and TRBJ2-7; D perhaps matches TRBD2 (6 bases). The CDR3 totals 13 residues. V dropped 9 bases and J dropped 7 bases, with 18 bases sitting between them. From germline, CDR1 is KGHDR and CDR2 SFDVKD. The CDR3 sequence is CATSAGAGNEQYF. CDR3 bases: TGTGCCACCTCAGCGGGTGCTGGGAATGAGCAGTACTTC.